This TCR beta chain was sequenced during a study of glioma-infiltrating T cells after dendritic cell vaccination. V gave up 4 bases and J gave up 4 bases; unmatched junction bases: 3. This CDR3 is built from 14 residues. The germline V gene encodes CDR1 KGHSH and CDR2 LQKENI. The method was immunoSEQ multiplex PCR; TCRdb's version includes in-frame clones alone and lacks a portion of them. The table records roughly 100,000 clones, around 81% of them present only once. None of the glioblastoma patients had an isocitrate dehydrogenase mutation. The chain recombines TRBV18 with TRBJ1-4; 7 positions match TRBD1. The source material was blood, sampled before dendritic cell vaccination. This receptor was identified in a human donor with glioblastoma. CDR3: CASSLDRDNEKLFF. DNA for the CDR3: TGTGCCAGCTCACTTGACAGGGATAATGAAAAACTGTTTTTT.